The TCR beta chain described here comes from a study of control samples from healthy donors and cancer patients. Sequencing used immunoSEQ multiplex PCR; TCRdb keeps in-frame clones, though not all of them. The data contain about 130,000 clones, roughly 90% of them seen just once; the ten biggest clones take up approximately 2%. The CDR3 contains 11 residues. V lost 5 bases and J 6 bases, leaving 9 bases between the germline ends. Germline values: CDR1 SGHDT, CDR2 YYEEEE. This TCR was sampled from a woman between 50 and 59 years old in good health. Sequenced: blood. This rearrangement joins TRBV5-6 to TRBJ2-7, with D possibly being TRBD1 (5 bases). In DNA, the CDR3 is TGTGCCAGCAGTTCAGGGATCGAGCAGTACTTC. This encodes CASSSGIEQYF.